This T cell receptor (beta chain) was recorded in a study of blood T cell repertoires in COVID-19. Study overall: Sample material is recorded as cDNA or gDNA derived from T cells, B-cell-depleted T cells, or PBMCs.

This CDR3 has 14 residues. V trimming: 2 bases; J trimming: 4 bases; junction bases outside the gene matches: 4. Germline loops: CDR1 SGDLS, CDR2 YYNGEE. Assay: immunoSEQ multiplex PCR; the TCRdb copy retains only in-frame clones and omits some. The data hold around 20,000 clones, with 70% to 90% observed a single time. Sequencing input: peripheral blood. This TCR derives from a man aged 35-49 years with active COVID-19. V and J are TRBV9 and TRBJ2-3; the match to TRBD1 covers 7 bases. The CDR3 DNA is TGTGCCAGCAGCGTCGGACAGGCAGCAGATACGCAGTATTTT. Residues: CASSVGQAADTQYF.